This TCR beta chain was sequenced for a study of cytomegalovirus exposure and HLA in healthy donors. General study points: A later analysis reportedly found that, within productive TCRs, an Asian-associated ancestry cluster had fewer N-insertions than the mean observed across the approximately 700 donors. Immune exposure information available was restricted to CMV serostatus. Analysis performed later found around 15,000 TCR beta sequences associated with HLA alleles at 0.05 false discovery rate.

Both 60 Vbeta primers and 13 Jbeta primers went into the PCR. TCRdb keeps only in-frame clones here, not all; method: immunoSEQ multiplex PCR. The table records roughly 160,000 clones, approximately 71% of them present only once. Notes on this clone: Its antigen is not known.

With V trimmed by 3 bases and J by 3 bases, 8 bases remained unmatched. The CDR3 is made up of 15 amino acids. The germline V gene encodes CDR1 MGHDK and CDR2 SYGVNS. The chain is built from TRBV25-1 and TRBJ2-7, with TRBD1 matching over 7 bases. Sequencing was done on a sample of PBMCs. This TCR was sampled from a girl under 18 in good health and CMV-seronegative. The CDR3 is CASSEGQLPHYEQYF. CDR3 DNA: TGTGCCAGCAGTGAGGGACAGCTCCCTCACTACGAGCAGTACTTC.